This T cell receptor beta chain was captured by sequencing in a study of blood T cell repertoires in COVID-19. Looking at the study overall: T cells, B-cell-depleted T cells, or PBMCs provided the cDNA or gDNA that served as material.

This CDR3 contains 12 residues. CDR1 and CDR2 from the germline V gene are MDHEN and SYDVKM. V lost 8 bases and J 0 bases, leaving 5 bases between the germline ends. Profiling relied on immunoSEQ multiplex PCR, and the TCRdb table lists in-frame clones only, not all of them. The sample has about 190,000 clones, over 70% seen once. V gene TRBV28 combines with J gene TRBJ1-5; D gene uncertain. The source of this sequence is a man aged 60 to 75 with active or convalescent COVID-19. The sequencing input was peripheral blood. CDR3 amino acids: CASRSSNQPQHF. In nucleotides, the CDR3 is TGTGCCAGCCGGAGTAGCAATCAGCCCCAGCATTTT. Together with reference TRBV28 and TRBJ1-5, the CDR3 gives the full variable domain: DVKVTQSSRYLVKRTGEKVFLECVQDMDHENMFWYRQDPGLGLRLIYFSYDVKMKEKGDIPEGYSVSREKKERFSLILESASTNQTSMYLCASRSSNQPQHFGDGTRLSIL.